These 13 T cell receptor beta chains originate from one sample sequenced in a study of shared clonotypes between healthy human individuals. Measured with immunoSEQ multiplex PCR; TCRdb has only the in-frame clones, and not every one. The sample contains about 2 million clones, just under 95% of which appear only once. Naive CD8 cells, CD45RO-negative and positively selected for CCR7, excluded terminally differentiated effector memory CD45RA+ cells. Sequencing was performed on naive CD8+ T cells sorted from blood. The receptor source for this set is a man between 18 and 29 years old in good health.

The CDR3 loop is CASSQMGDEQYF. Written as DNA, the CDR3 is TGTGCCAGCAGCCAAATGGGAGACGAGCAGTACTTC. J is TRBJ2-7 and V is TRBV7-9; D is possibly TRBD2 (5 bases). Trimming took 5 bases from V and 5 from J, leaving 10 bases between them. Germline V lookup: CDR1 SEHNR, CDR2 FQNEAQ (reference sequence). The CDR3 loop spans 12 amino acids.

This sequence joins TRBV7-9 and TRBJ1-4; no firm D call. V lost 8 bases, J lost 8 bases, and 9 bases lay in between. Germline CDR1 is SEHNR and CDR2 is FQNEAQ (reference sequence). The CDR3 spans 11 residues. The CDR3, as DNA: TGTGCCAGCCTTTGGAACGAAAAACTGTTTTTT. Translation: CASLWNEKLFF. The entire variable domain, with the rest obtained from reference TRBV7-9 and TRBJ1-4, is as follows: DTGVSQNPRHKITKRGQNVTFRCDPISEHNRLYWYRQTLGQGPEFLTYFQNEAQLEKSRLLSDRFSAERPKGSFSTLEIQRTEQGDSAMYLCASLWNEKLFFGSGTQLSVL.

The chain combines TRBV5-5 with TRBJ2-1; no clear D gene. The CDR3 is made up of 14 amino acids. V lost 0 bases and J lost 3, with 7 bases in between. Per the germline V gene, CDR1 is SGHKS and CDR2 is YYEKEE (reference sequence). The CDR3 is CASSLDPYYNEQFF. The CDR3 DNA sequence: TGTGCCAGCAGCTTGGACCCCTACTACAATGAGCAGTTCTTC.

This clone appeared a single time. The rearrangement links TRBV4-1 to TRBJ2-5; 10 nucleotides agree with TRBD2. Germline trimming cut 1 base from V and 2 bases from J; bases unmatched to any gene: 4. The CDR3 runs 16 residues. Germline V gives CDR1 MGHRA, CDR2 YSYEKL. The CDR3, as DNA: TGCGCCAGCAGCCAAGCGGGGACTAGCGCACAAGAGACCCAGTACTTC. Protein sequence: CASSQAGTSAQETQYF.

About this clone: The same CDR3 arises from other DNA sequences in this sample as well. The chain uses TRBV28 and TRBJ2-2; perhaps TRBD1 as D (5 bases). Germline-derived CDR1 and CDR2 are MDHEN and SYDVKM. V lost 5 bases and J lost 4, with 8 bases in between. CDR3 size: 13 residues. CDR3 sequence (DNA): TGTGCCAGCAGTCCCACAGGCACCGGGGAGCTGTTTTTT. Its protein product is CASSPTGTGELFF.

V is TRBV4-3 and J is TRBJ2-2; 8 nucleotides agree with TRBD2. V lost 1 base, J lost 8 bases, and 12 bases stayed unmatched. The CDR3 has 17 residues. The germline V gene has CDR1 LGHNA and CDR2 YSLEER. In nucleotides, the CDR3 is TGCGCCAGCAGCCAAGCTAACGTCGGACTAGCATCTGGGGAGCTGTTTTTT. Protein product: CASSQANVGLASGELFF.

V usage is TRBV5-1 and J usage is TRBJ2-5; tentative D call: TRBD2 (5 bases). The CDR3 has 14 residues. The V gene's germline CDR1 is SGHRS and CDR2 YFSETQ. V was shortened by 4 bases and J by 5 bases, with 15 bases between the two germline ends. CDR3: CASSAGRGMETQYF. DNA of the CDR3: TGCGCCAGCAGCGCGGGTCGGGGAATGGAGACCCAGTACTTC.

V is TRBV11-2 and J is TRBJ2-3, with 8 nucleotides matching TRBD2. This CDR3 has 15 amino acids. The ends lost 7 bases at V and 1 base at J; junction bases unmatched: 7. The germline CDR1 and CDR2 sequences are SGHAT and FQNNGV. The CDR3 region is CASNSQGLGTDTQYF. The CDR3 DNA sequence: TGTGCCAGCAACTCCCAGGGACTAGGCACAGATACGCAGTATTTT.

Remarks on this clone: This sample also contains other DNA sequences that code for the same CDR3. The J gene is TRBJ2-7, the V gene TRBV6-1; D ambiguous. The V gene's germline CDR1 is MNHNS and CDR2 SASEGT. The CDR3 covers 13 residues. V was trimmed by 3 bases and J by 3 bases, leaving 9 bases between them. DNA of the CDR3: TGTGCCAGCAGTGAGACCGGAGACTACGAGCAGTACTTC. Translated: CASSETGDYEQYF.

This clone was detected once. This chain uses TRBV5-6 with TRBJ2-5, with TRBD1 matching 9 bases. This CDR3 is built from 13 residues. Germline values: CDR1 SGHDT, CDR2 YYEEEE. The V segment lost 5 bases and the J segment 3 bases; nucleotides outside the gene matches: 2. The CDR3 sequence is CASSWDREETQYF. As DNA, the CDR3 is TGTGCCAGCAGTTGGGACAGGGAAGAGACCCAGTACTTC.

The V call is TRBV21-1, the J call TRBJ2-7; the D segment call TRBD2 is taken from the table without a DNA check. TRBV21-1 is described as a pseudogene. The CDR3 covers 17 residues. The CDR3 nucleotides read TGTGCCAGCAGCAAATGTTTCGGACTAGGGGTTTCGTACGAGCAGTACTTC. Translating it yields CASSKCFGLGVSYEQYF.

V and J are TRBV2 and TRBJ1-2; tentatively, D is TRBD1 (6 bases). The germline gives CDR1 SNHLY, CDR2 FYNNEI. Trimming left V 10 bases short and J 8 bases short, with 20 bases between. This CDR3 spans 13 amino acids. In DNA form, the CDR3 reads TGTGCCACCCTCCGCGACAGGATGGACGGCTACACCTTC. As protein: CATLRDRMDGYTF.

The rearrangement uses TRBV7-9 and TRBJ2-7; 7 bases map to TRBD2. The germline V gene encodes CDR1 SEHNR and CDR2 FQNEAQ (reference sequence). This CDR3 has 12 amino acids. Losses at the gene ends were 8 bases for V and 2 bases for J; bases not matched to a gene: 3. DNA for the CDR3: TGTGCCAGCGCAGCGGGAACCTACGAGCAGTACTTC. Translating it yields CASAAGTYEQYF.